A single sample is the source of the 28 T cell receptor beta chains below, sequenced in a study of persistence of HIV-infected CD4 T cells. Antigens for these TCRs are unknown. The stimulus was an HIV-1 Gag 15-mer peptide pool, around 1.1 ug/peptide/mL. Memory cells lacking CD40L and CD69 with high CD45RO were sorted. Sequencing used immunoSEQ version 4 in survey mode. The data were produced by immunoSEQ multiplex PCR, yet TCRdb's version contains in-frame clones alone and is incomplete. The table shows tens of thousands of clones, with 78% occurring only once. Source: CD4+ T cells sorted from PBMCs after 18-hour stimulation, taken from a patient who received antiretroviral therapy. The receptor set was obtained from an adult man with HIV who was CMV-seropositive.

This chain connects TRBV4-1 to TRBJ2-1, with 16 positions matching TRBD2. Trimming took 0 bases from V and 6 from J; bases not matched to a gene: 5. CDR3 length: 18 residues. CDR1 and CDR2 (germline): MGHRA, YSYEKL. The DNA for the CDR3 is TGCGCCAGCAGCCAAGATGGGGGACTAGCGGGAGGGGGCAATGAGCAGTTCTTC. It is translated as CASSQDGGLAGGGNEQFF.

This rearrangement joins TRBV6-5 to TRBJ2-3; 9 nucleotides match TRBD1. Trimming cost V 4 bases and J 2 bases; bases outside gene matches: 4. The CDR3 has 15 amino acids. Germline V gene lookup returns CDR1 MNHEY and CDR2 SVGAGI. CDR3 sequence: CASSFTGGVTDTQYF. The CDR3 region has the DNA TGTGCCAGCAGTTTCACAGGGGGCGTCACAGATACGCAGTATTTT.

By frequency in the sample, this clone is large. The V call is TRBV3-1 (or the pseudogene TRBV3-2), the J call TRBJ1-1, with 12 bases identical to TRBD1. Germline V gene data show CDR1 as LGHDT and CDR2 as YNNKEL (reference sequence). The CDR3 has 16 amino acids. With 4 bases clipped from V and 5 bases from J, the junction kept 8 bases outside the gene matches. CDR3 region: CASSRDRGRDWTEAFF. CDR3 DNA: TGTGCCAGCAGCCGGGACAGGGGGCGCGACTGGACTGAAGCTTTCTTT.

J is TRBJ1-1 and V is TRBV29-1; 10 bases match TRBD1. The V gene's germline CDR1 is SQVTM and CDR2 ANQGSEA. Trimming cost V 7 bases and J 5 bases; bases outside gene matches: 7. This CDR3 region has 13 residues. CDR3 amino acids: CSAETGGGTEAFF. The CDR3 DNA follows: TGCAGCGCCGAGACAGGGGGCGGGACTGAAGCTTTCTTT.

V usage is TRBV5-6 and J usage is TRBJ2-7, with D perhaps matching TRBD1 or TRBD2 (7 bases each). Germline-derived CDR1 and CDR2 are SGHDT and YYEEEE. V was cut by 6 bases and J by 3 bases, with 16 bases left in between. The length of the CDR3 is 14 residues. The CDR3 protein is CASTKAGQLYEQYF. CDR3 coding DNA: TGTGCCAGCACCAAAGCGGGACAGCTCTACGAGCAGTACTTC.

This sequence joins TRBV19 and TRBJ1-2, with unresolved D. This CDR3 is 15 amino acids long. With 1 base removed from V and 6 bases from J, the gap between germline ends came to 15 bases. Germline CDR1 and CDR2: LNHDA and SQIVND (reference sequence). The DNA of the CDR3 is TGTGCCAGTAGTATAGTGAACCCGCCGACTAATGGCTACACCTTC. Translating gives CASSIVNPPTNGYTF.

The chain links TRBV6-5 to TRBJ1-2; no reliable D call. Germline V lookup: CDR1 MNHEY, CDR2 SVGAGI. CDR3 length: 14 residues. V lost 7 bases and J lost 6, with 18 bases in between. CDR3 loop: CASTLRLGLHGYTF. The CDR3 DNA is TGTGCCAGCACTTTACGGTTAGGGCTTCATGGCTACACCTTC.

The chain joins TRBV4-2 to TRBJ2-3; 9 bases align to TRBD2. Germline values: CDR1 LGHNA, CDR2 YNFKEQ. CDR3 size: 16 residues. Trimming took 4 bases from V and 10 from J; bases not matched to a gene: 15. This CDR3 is CASSPLLAGIGEAQYF. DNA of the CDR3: TGTGCCAGCAGCCCCCTCCTAGCGGGAATAGGAGAGGCGCAGTATTTT.

DNA of the CDR3: TGTGCCAGCAGGGGGGGACAGGGGTCCGGGAATGGCTACACCTTC. The encoded protein is CASRGGQGSGNGYTF. The V call is TRBV6-5, the J call TRBJ1-2, with TRBD1 matching 10 bases. CDR3 length: 15 amino acids. Germline V gene lookup returns CDR1 MNHEY and CDR2 SVGAGI. V trimming: 6 bases; J trimming: 6 bases; junction bases outside the gene matches: 10.

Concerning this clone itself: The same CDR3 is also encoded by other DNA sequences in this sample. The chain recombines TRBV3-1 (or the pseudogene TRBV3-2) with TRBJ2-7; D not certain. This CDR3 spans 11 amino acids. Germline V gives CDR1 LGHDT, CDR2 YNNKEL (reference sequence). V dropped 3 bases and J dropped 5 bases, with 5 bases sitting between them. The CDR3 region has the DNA TGTGCCAGCAGCCAGGCCCACGAGCAGTACTTC. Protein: CASSQAHEQYF.

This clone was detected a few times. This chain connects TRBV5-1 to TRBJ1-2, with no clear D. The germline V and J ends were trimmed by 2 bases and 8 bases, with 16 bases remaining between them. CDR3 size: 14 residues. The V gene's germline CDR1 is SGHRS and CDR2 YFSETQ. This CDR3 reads CASSFSGYPWGYTF. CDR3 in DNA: TGCGCCAGCAGCTTTTCCGGGTACCCTTGGGGCTACACCTTC.

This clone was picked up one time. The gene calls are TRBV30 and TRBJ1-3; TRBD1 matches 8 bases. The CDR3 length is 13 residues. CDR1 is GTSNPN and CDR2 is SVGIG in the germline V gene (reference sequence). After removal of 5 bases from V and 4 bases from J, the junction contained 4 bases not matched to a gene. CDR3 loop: CAWGQGPGNTIYF. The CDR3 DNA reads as TGTGCCTGGGGACAGGGCCCCGGAAACACCATATATTTT.

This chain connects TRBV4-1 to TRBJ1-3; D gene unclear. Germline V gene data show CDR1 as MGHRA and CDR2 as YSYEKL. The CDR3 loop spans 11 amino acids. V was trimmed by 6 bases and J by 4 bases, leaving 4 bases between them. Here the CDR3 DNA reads TGCGCCAGCAGAAAGGGAAACACCATATATTTT. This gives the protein CASRKGNTIYF.

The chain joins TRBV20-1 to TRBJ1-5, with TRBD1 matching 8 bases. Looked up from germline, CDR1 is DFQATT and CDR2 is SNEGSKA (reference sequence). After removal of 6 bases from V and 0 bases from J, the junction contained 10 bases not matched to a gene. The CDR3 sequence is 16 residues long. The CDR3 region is CSASSGGVGSNQPQHF. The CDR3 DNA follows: TGCAGTGCGAGTTCAGGGGGCGTGGGTAGCAATCAGCCCCAGCATTTT.

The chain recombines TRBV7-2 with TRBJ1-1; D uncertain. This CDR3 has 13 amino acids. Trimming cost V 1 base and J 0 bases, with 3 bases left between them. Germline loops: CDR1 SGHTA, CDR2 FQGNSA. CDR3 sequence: CASSLEMNTEAFF. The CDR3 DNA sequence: TGTGCCAGCAGCTTAGAAATGAACACTGAAGCTTTCTTT.

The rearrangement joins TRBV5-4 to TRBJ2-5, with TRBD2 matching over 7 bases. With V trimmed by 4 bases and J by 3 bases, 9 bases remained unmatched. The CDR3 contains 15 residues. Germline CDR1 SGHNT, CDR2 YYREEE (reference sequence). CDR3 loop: CASSPPGTTEETQYF. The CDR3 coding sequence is TGTGCCAGCAGCCCCCCCGGGACTACTGAAGAGACCCAGTACTTC.

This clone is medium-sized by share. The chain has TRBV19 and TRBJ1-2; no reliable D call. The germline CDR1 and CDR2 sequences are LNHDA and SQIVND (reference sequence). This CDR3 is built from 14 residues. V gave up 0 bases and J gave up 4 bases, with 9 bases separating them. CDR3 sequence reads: CASSIDLQSYGYTF. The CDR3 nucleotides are TGTGCCAGTAGTATAGATCTACAGTCCTATGGCTACACCTTC.

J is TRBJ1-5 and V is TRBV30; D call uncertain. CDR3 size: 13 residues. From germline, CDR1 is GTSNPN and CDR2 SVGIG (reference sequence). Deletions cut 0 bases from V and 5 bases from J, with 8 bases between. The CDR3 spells CAWSVEGDQPQHF. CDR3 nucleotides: TGTGCCTGGAGTGTAGAAGGAGATCAGCCCCAGCATTTT.

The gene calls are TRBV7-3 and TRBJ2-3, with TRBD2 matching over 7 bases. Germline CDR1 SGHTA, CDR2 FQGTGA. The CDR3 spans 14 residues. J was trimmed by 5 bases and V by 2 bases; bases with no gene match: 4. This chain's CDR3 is CASSLAGAKDTQYF. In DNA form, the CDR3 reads TGTGCCAGCAGCTTAGCGGGAGCGAAAGATACGCAGTATTTT.

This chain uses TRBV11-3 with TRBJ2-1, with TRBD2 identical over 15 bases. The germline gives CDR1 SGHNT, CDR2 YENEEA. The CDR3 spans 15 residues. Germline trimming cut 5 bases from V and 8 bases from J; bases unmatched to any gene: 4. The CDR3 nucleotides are TGTGCCAGCAGCACAGGACTAGCGGGAGGGGATGAGCAGTTCTTC. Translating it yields CASSTGLAGGDEQFF.

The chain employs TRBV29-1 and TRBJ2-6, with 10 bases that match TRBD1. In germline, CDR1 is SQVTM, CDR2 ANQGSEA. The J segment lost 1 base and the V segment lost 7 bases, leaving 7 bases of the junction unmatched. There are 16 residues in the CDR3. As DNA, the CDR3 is TGCAGCGCAAGACAGGGGGCAAGATCTGGGGCCAACGTCCTGACTTTC. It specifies CSARQGARSGANVLTF. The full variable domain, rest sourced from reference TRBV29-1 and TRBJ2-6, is SAVISQKPSRDICQRGTSLTIQCQVDSQVTMMFWYRQQPGQSLTLIATANQGSEATYESGFVIDKFPISRPNLTFSTLTVSNMSPEDSSIYLCSARQGARSGANVLTFGAGSRLTVL.

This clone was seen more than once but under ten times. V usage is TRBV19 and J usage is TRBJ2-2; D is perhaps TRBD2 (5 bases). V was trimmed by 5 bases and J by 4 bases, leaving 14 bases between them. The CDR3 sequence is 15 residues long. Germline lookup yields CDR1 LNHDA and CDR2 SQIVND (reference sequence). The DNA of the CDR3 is TGTGCCAGTAGTTATTCTAGCAAGGGCACCGGGGAGCTGTTTTTT. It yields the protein CASSYSSKGTGELFF.

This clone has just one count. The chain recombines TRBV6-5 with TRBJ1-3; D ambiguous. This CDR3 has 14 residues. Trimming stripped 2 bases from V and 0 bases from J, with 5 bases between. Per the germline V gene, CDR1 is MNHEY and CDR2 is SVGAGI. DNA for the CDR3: TGTGCCAGCAGTTACAAGCCCTCTGGAAACACCATATATTTT. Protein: CASSYKPSGNTIYF.

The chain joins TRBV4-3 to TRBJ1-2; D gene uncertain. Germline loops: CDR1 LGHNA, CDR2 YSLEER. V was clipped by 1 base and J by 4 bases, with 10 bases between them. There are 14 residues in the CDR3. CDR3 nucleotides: TGCGCCAGCAGCCAAGTTGTCGGAAGCTATGGCTACACCTTC. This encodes CASSQVVGSYGYTF.

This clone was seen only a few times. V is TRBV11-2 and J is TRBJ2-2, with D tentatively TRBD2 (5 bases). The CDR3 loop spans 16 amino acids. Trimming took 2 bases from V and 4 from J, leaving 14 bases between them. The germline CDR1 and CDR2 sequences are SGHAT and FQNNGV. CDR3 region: CASSLNPSRVTGELFF. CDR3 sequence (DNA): TGTGCCAGCAGCTTAAACCCTAGCCGGGTCACCGGGGAGCTGTTTTTT.

Here the CDR3 DNA reads TGTGCCAGCAGTCCGACAGAAACTCATGGCTACACCTTC. Translating it yields CASSPTETHGYTF. This chain links TRBV6-2 or TRBV6-3 with TRBJ1-2; D possibly corresponds to TRBD1 (5 bases). Germline assignment: CDR1 MNHEY and CDR2 SVGEGT. V was trimmed by 5 bases and J by 6 bases, leaving 13 bases between them. This CDR3 has 13 residues.

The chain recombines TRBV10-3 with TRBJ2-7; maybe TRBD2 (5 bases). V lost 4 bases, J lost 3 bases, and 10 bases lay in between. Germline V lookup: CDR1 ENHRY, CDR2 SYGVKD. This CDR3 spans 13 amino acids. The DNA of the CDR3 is TGTGCCATCAGTGGAGGGTGGGGCTACGAGCAGTACTTC. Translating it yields CAISGGWGYEQYF.

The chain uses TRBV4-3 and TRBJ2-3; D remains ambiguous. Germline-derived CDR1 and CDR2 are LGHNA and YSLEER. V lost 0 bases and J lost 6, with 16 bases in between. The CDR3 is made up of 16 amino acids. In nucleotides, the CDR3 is TGCGCCAGCAGCCAAGATACCGGTGGCTCCGCGGATACGCAGTATTTT. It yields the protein CASSQDTGGSADTQYF.